Following are 23 T cell receptor beta chains from one sample sequenced in a study of radiation and T cells in renal cell carcinoma. Time point given: blood 2 weeks post-SBRT. Treatment here: 15 Gy SBRT to primary tumor, nephrectomy 4 weeks later. Sequencing was performed with immunoSEQ multiplex PCR; in TCRdb, only in-frame clones are kept and a portion is missing. The sample lists roughly 130,000 clones, approximately 90% seen once, with 5.8% in the top ten. This specimen was blood, taken from a patient whose treatment included radiotherapy and nephrectomy. These receptor sequences come from a woman in her 70s with renal cell carcinoma.

This chain joins TRBV7-2 and TRBJ2-7, with TRBD2 as a possible D gene (5 bases). The germline V gene has CDR1 SGHTA and CDR2 FQGNSA. The CDR3 is 14 residues long. V lost 5 bases and J lost 6, with 17 bases in between. The CDR3 DNA reads TGTGCCAGCAGCCTAGGAGGAAGTTATCCCGAGCAGTACTTC. Protein sequence: CASSLGGSYPEQYF.

For this clone: The junction does not match germline at one end; this may be a read error. V gene TRBV2 combines with J gene TRBJ1-1; D unclear. Germline V CDR1 and CDR2: SNHLY, FYNNEI. This CDR3 is 15 amino acids long. CDR3 nucleotides: TGTGCCAGCAGTGAAGCTCGGCCTTTGAACGCTGAAGCTTTCTTT. This codes for CASSEARPLNAEAFF. Together with reference TRBV2 and TRBJ1-1, the CDR3 gives the full variable domain: EPEVTQTPSHQVTQMGQEVILRCVPISNHLYFYWYRQILGQKVEFLVSFYNNEISEKSEIFDDQFSVERPDGSNFTLKIRSTKLEDSAMYFCASSEARPLNAEAFFGQGTRLTVV.

The chain carries TRBV30 and TRBJ1-3, with no clear D. The germline V and J ends were trimmed by 3 bases and 13 bases, with 16 bases remaining between them. CDR3 length equals 12 residues. CDR1 GTSNPN and CDR2 SVGIG come from the germline V gene (reference sequence). CDR3: CAWSPERQKIYF. In nucleotides, the CDR3 is TGTGCCTGGAGCCCCGAGAGGCAAAAAATATATTTT.

The chain is built from TRBV7-2 and TRBJ2-7; weak D call: TRBD1 (5 bases). V shed 6 bases and J shed 2 bases, with 17 bases lying between them. CDR3 length equals 15 residues. Germline V gene data show CDR1 as SGHTA and CDR2 as FQGNSA. CDR3 sequence: CASSYRQIPTYEQYF. CDR3 DNA sequence: TGTGCCAGCAGTTATCGACAGATCCCGACCTACGAGCAGTACTTC.

The rearrangement joins TRBV6-1 to TRBJ2-2; D is ambiguous. The CDR3 has 15 residues. Deletions cut 8 bases from V and 2 bases from J, with 15 bases between. From germline, CDR1 is MNHNS and CDR2 SASEGT. The CDR3 reads CASRFRDRNTGELFF. CDR3 sequence (DNA): TGTGCCAGCCGCTTCAGAGACCGTAACACCGGGGAGCTGTTTTTT.

The chain recombines TRBV5-1 with TRBJ1-3; D may be TRBD1 (5 bases). This CDR3 has 15 residues. V dropped 4 bases and J dropped 3 bases, with 14 bases sitting between them. Germline V gene lookup returns CDR1 SGHRS and CDR2 YFSETQ. CDR3: CASSPKAGGGNTIYF. CDR3 DNA sequence: TGCGCCAGCAGCCCCAAGGCCGGGGGTGGAAACACCATATATTTT.

CDR3 nucleotide sequence: TGTGCCAGCAGCGACCGGGACAGGGGAGGTGGCTACACCTTC. This translates into CASSDRDRGGGYTF. The V gene is TRBV9, the J gene TRBJ1-2; TRBD1 matches 10 bases. CDR1 and CDR2 (germline): SGDLS, YYNGEE. The CDR3 contains 14 residues. J lost 7 bases, V lost 3 bases, and 6 bases had no gene match. Drawing the rest from reference TRBV9 and TRBJ1-2, the complete variable domain is DSGVTQTPKHLITATGQRVTLRCSPRSGDLSVYWYQQSLDQGLQFLIQYYNGEERAKGNILERFSAQQFPDLHSELNLSSLELGDSALYFCASSDRDRGGGYTFGSGTRLTVV.

This chain joins TRBV7-2 and TRBJ2-7; D not resolved. Germline V gene lookup returns CDR1 SGHTA and CDR2 FQGNSA. This CDR3 spans 13 amino acids. V lost 6 bases, J lost 0 bases, and 9 bases lay in between. The CDR3 coding sequence is TGTGCCAGCAGTTCCACGGGCTCCTACGAGCAGTACTTC. Translation: CASSSTGSYEQYF.

V is TRBV27 and J is TRBJ1-2, with TRBD1 as a possible D gene (5 bases). CDR1 is MNHEY, CDR2 SMNVEV, per germline (reference sequence). There are 13 residues in the CDR3. V gave up 2 bases and J gave up 8 bases, with 12 bases separating them. The CDR3 bases are TGTGCCAGCAGTTTACGGGGCAATGAGGGCTACACCTTC. Translating it yields CASSLRGNEGYTF.

The rearrangement joins TRBV18 to TRBJ1-2; the D is unclear. The germline CDR1 and CDR2 sequences are KGHSH and LQKENI. Trimming took off 0 bases at V and 3 bases at J, with 5 bases between the two ends. This CDR3 is built from 13 residues. The CDR3 here is CASSPPGYYGYTF. CDR3 sequence (DNA): TGTGCCAGCTCACCACCGGGATACTATGGCTACACCTTC.

V and J are TRBV5-1 and TRBJ2-3; TRBD2 might be the D (5 bases). The CDR3 has 16 residues. CDR1 is SGHRS, CDR2 YFSETQ, per germline. With 0 bases removed from V and 6 bases from J, the gap between germline ends came to 17 bases. The CDR3 loop is CASSLAQASRGDTQYF. The CDR3 DNA reads as TGCGCCAGCAGCTTGGCCCAGGCTTCGCGCGGGGATACGCAGTATTTT.

The genes are TRBV27 and TRBJ1-4; TRBD1 matches 9 bases. The trim removed 5 bases at V and 7 bases at J, leaving 17 bases unmatched. The CDR3 totals 18 residues. CDR1 is MNHEY, CDR2 SMNVEV, per germline (reference sequence). In DNA, the CDR3 is TGTGCCAGCAGTCCTCTAATTTGGGACAGGGATTGGGGTGAAAAACTGTTTTTT. Protein sequence: CASSPLIWDRDWGEKLFF.

This chain links TRBV19 with TRBJ2-3, with D possibly being TRBD1 or TRBD2 (6 bases each). Germline assignment: CDR1 LNHDA and CDR2 SQIVND (reference sequence). V lost 5 bases to trimming and J lost 3 bases, with 12 bases between them. The CDR3 is 14 residues long. CDR3 bases: TGTGCCAGTAGTGCTACAGGGAGGACAGATACGCAGTATTTT. Amino acids: CASSATGRTDTQYF.

The sample holds one count of this clone. J is TRBJ1-5 and V is TRBV9, with D unclear. Germline V gene data show CDR1 as SGDLS and CDR2 as YYNGEE. Trimming took 0 bases from V and 0 from J, leaving 7 bases between them. This CDR3 spans 15 amino acids. CDR3 coding DNA: TGTGCCAGCAGCGTAGATTCTTCTAGCAATCAGCCCCAGCATTTT. Translation gives CASSVDSSSNQPQHF. Filled out from reference TRBV9 and TRBJ1-5, the complete variable domain reads DSGVTQTPKHLITATGQRVTLRCSPRSGDLSVYWYQQSLDQGLQFLIQYYNGEERAKGNILERFSAQQFPDLHSELNLSSLELGDSALYFCASSVDSSSNQPQHFGDGTRLSIL.

The rearrangement joins TRBV5-1 to TRBJ2-1, with TRBD1 identical over 7 bases. V trimming: 1 base; J trimming: 4 bases; junction bases outside the gene matches: 8. This CDR3 has 16 amino acids. Germline CDR1 and CDR2: SGHRS and YFSETQ. The DNA for the CDR3 is TGCGCCAGCAGCTTGACGGCAGGGGGATCTTACAATGAGCAGTTCTTC. Translation gives CASSLTAGGSYNEQFF.

The chain links TRBV4-1 to TRBJ2-2; D unresolved. The CDR3 covers 14 residues. Germline V gene sequence: CDR1 MGHRA, CDR2 YSYEKL. Between the trimmed V and J ends, which lost 5 bases and 3 bases, there was a span of 10 bases. The CDR3: CASSGIRDTGELFF. CDR3 DNA sequence: TGCGCCAGCAGCGGTATACGGGACACCGGGGAGCTGTTTTTT.

The genes are TRBV4-2 and TRBJ2-5; D gene ambiguous. The V gene's germline CDR1 is LGHNA and CDR2 YNFKEQ. Trimming stripped 2 bases from V and 2 bases from J, with 9 bases between. The CDR3 loop spans 14 amino acids. The DNA for the CDR3 is TGTGCCAGCAGCCAACCGGGTCGTCAAGAGACCCAGTACTTC. Its translation is CASSQPGRQETQYF.

The chain combines TRBV30 with TRBJ2-3; 12 bases line up with TRBD2. Germline CDR1 and CDR2: GTSNPN and SVGIG (reference sequence). V lost 2 bases and J lost 5; bases outside the gene matches: 8. The length of the CDR3 is 16 residues. The CDR3 nucleotides are TGTGCCTGGAGTCTCACTAGCGGGGGGAGGGGAGATACGCAGTATTTT. This codes for CAWSLTSGGRGDTQYF.

V and J are TRBV5-1 and TRBJ1-2; 8 nucleotides line up with TRBD1. The CDR3 totals 17 residues. V shed 0 bases, J shed 5 bases, and the junction held 12 bases outside the gene matches. The germline V gene encodes CDR1 SGHRS and CDR2 YFSETQ. CDR3 sequence (DNA): TGCGCCAGCAGCTTGGACGGGCCAGGGGGCGGAAATTATGGCTACACCTTC. Translating gives CASSLDGPGGGNYGYTF.

This clone was detected only once. CDR3 in DNA: TGTGCCAGCAGACGGACAGGAGCTCAAAATTCACCCCTCCACTTT. Residues: CASRRTGAQNSPLHF. V is TRBV6-5 and J is TRBJ1-6; 7 bases are shared with TRBD1. Germline V gene sequence: CDR1 MNHEY, CDR2 SVGAGI. The CDR3 is 15 amino acids. V shed 6 bases, J shed 7 bases, and the junction held 9 bases outside the gene matches.

This clone was counted a single time. J is TRBJ1-1 and V is TRBV12-5; D unresolved. The CDR3 sequence is 13 residues long. V lost 2 bases to trimming and J lost 0 bases, with 4 bases between them. Germline V lookup: CDR1 LGHNT, CDR2 FRNRAP. This CDR3 is CASGLNMNTEAFF. CDR3 in DNA: TGTGCTAGTGGTTTGAATATGAACACTGAAGCTTTCTTT.

The chain combines TRBV11-3 with TRBJ1-4; 9 nucleotides match TRBD1. With 4 bases clipped from V and 7 bases from J, the junction kept 4 bases outside the gene matches. This CDR3 is built from 14 residues. Germline CDR1 SGHNT, CDR2 YENEEA. CDR3 sequence reads: CASSSGQGIEKLFF. In nucleotides, the CDR3 is TGTGCCAGCAGCTCCGGACAGGGGATTGAAAAACTGTTTTTT.

V gene TRBV6-5 combines with J gene TRBJ2-3, with D maybe TRBD2 (5 bases). V was pared by 8 bases and J by 9 bases, with 15 bases between. Germline CDR1 is MNHEY and CDR2 is SVGAGI. The CDR3 is 12 residues long. CDR3 nucleotides: TGTGCCAGCGGTCCCGAGGGCCTCACGCAGTATTTT. Translation gives CASGPEGLTQYF.